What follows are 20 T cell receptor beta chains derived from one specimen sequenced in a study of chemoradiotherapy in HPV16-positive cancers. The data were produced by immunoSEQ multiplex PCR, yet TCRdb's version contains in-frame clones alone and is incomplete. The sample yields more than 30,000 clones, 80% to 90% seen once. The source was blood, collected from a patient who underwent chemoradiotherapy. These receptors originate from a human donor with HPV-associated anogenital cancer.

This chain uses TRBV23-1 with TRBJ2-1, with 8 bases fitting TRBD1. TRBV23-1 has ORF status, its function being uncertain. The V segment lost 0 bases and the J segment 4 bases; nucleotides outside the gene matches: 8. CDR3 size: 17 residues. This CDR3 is CASSQSGDRWDYNEQFF. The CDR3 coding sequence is TGCGCCAGCAGTCAATCCGGGGACAGGTGGGATTACAATGAGCAGTTCTTC.

CDR3 DNA sequence: TGTGCCAGCAGCGAACGGCGAGACAATGAGCAGTTCTTC. It encodes CASSERRDNEQFF. The chain has TRBV7-2 and TRBJ2-1; D unresolved. The length of the CDR3 is 13 residues. Germline V lookup: CDR1 SGHTA, CDR2 FQGNSA. V lost 5 bases, J lost 5 bases, and 10 bases lay in between. Based on the CDR3 plus reference TRBV7-2 and TRBJ2-1, the full variable domain is GAGVSQSPSNKVTEKGKDVELRCDPISGHTALYWYRQSLGQGLEFLIYFQGNSAPDKSGLPSDRFSAERTGGSVSTLTIQRTQQEDSAVYLCASSERRDNEQFFGPGTRLTVL.

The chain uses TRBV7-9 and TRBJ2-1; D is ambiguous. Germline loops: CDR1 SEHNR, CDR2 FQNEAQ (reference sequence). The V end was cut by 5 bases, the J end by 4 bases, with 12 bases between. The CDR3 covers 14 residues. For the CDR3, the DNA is TGTGCCAGCAGCAACATGGACGCGTACAATGAGCAGTTCTTC. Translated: CASSNMDAYNEQFF.

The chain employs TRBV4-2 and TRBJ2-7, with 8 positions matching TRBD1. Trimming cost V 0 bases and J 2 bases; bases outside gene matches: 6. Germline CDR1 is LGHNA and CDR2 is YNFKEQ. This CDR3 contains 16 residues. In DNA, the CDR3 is TGTGCCAGCAGCCAAGAACGAACAGGGGGAGCCTACGAGCAGTACTTC. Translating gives CASSQERTGGAYEQYF.

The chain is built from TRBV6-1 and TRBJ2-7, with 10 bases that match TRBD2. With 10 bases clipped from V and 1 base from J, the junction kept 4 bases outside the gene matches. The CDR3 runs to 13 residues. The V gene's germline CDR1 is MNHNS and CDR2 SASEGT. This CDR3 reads CAITTSGSYEQYF. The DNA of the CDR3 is TGTGCCATAACGACTAGCGGGTCCTACGAGCAGTACTTC.

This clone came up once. The CDR3 loop is CASSATPGTRGEKLFF. The CDR3, as DNA: TGTGCCAGCAGCGCCACCCCCGGGACCAGAGGTGAAAAACTGTTTTTT. V is TRBV9 and J is TRBJ1-4, with D perhaps matching TRBD1 (5 bases). Trimming took 3 bases from V and 7 from J, leaving 19 bases between them. Germline loops: CDR1 SGDLS, CDR2 YYNGEE. The CDR3 length is 16 residues.

CDR3 in amino acids: CASSWTGAGEQYF. CDR3 nucleotide sequence: TGTGCCAGCAGCTGGACGGGTGCGGGGGAGCAGTACTTC. The V and J genes are TRBV7-9 and TRBJ2-7, with D perhaps TRBD2 (6 bases). The CDR3 contains 13 residues. Germline lookup yields CDR1 SEHNR and CDR2 FQNEAQ (reference sequence). V lost 4 bases and J 7 bases, leaving 14 bases between the germline ends.

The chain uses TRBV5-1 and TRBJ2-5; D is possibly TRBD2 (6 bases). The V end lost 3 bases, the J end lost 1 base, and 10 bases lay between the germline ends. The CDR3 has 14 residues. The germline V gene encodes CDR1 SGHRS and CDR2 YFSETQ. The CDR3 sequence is CASSSPGVQETQYF. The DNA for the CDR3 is TGCGCCAGCAGCTCACCGGGGGTCCAAGAGACCCAGTACTTC.

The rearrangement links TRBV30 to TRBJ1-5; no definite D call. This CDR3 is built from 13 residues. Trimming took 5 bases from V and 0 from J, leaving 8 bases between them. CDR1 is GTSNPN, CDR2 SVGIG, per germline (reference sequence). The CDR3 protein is CAWGTDSNQPQHF. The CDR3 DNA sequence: TGTGCCTGGGGCACGGATAGCAATCAGCCCCAGCATTTT.

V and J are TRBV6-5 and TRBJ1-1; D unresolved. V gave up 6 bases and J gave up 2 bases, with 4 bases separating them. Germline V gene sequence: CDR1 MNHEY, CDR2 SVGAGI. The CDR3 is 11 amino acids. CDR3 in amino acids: CASRINTEAFF. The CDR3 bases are TGTGCCAGCAGGATAAACACTGAAGCTTTCTTT.

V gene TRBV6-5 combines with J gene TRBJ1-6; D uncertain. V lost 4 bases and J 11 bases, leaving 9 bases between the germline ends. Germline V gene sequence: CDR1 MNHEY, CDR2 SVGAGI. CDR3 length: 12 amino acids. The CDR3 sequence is CASSSPRPPLHF. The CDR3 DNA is TGTGCCAGCAGTTCCCCCAGGCCACCCCTCCACTTT.

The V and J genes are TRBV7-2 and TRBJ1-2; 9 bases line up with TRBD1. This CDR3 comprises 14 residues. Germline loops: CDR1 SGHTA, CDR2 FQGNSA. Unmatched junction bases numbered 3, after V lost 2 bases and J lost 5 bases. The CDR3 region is CASSLPGTGYGYTF. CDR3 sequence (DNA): TGTGCCAGCAGCTTACCCGGGACAGGGTATGGCTACACCTTC.

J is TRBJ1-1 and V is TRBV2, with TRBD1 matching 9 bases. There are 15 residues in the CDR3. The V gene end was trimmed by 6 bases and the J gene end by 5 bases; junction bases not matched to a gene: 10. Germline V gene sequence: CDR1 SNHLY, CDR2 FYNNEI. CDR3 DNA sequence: TGTGCCAGCAGCCAACAGGGGGCTGGTACTACTGAAGCTTTCTTT. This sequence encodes CASSQQGAGTTEAFF.

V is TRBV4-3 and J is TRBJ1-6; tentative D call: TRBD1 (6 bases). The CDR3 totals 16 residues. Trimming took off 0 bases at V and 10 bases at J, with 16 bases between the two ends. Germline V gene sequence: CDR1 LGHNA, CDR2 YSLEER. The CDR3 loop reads CASSQDRGGPGSPLHF. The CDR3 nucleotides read TGCGCCAGCAGCCAAGATAGGGGGGGGCCAGGGTCACCCCTCCACTTT.

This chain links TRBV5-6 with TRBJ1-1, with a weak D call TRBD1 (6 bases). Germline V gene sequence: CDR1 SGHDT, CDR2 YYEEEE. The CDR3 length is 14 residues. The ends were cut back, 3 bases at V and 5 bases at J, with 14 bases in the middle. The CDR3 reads CASSYETGLTEAFF. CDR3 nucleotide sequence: TGTGCCAGCAGCTACGAAACAGGGTTGACTGAAGCTTTCTTT.

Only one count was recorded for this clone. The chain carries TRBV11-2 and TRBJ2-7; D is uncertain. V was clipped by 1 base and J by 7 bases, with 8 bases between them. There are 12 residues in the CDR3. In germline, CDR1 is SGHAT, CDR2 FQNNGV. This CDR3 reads CASSLAPPEQYF. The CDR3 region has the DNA TGTGCCAGCAGCTTAGCACCGCCTGAGCAGTACTTC.

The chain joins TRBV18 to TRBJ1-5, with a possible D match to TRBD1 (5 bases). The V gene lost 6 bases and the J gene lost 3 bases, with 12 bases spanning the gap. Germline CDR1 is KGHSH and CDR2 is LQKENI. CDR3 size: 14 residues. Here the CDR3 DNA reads TGTGCCAGCTCCATAGGAGGGGTCAATCAGCCCCAGCATTTT. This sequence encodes CASSIGGVNQPQHF. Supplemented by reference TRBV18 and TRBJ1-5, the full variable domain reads NAGVMQNPRHLVRRRGQEARLRCSPMKGHSHVYWYRQLPEEGLKFMVYLQKENIIDESGMPKERFSAEFPKEGPSILRIQQVVRGDSAAYFCASSIGGVNQPQHFGDGTRLSIL.

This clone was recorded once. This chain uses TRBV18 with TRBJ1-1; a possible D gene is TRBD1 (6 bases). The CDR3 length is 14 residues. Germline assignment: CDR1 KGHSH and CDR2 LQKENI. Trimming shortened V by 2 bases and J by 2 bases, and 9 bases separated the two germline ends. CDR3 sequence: CASSPTQGNTEAFF. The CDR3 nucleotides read TGTGCCAGCTCACCAACACAGGGAAACACTGAAGCTTTCTTT.

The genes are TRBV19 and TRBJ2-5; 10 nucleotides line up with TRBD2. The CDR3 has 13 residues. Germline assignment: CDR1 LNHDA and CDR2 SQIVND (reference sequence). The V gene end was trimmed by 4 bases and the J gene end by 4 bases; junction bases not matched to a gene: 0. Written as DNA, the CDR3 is TGTGCCAGTAGTACTAGCGGGAGAGAGACCCAGTACTTC. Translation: CASSTSGRETQYF.

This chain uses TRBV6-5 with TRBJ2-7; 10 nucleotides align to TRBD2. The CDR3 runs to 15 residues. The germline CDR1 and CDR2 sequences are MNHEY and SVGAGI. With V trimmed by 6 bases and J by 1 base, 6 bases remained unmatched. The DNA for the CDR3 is TGTGCCAGCAGACTTAGCGGGAGGCCGTCCTACGAGCAGTACTTC. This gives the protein CASRLSGRPSYEQYF.